This T cell receptor beta chain was observed in a study of cytomegalovirus exposure and HLA in healthy donors. Germline V gene lookup returns CDR1 PRHDT and CDR2 FYEKMQ (reference sequence). The CDR3 loop spans 15 amino acids. This clone was recorded once. 60 Vbeta and 13 Jbeta primers were used in PCR. Some clones are missing from TCRdb's copy, which holds only in-frame ones; the method was immunoSEQ multiplex PCR. The table lists about 130,000 clones, roughly 80% of them singletons. The receptor was derived from a woman in her fifties or sixties in good health and CMV-seropositive. Sample: PBMCs. J is TRBJ2-5 and V is TRBV13; 7 bases agree with TRBD2. Judging by the DNA end, TRBJ2-7 fits better; the J call may be wrong. The CDR3 loop is CASSLGTSRPYEQYF. Written as DNA, the CDR3 is TGTGCCAGCAGCTTAGGGACTAGCAGGCCCTACGAGCAGTACTTC.